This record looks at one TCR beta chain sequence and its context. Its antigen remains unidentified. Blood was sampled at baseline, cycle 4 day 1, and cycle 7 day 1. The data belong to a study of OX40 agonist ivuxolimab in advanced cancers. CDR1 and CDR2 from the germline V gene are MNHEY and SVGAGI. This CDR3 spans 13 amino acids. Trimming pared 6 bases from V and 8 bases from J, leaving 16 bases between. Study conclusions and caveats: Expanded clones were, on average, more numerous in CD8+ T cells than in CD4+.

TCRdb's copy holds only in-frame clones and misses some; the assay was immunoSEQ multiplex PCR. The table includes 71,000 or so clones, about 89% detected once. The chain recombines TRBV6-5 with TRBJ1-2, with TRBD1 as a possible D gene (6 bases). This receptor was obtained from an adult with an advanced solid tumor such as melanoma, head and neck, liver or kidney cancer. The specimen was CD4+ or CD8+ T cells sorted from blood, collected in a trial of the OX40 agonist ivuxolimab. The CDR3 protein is CASSQGGVGGYTF. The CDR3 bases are TGTGCCAGCAGCCAAGGGGGTGTTGGCGGCTACACCTTC.